A selection of T cell receptor beta chains follows, all from one sample in a study of Graves' ophthalmopathy and Graves' hyperthyroidism. From the multiplex PCR reads, TCRdb called clonotypes with MiXCR, one entry per CDR3 protein. Of 200,000 to 250,000 distinct CDR3 sequences listed, around 42% are singletons. Sequenced input: peripheral blood. These receptors were collected from an adult man with Graves' ophthalmopathy. Both conserved end residues are part of each CDR3.

j_gene: TRBJ1-5; v_gene: TRBV4-1; CDR3aa: CASSPLFNQPQHF
j_gene: TRBJ1-5; v_gene: TRBV6-5; CDR3aa: CASSYRRGDNQPQHF
j_gene: TRBJ2-5; v_gene: TRBV7-2; CDR3aa: CASSLRSAGVSQETQYF
j_gene: TRBJ2-7; v_gene: TRBV10-3; CDR3aa: CAISEFSGTEQYF
j_gene: TRBJ1-2; v_gene: TRBV10-3; CDR3aa: CAISEYKEGGYTF
j_gene: TRBJ2-2; v_gene: TRBV2; CDR3aa: CASSPQGTNTGELFF
j_gene: TRBJ2-5; v_gene: TRBV20-1; CDR3aa: CSARGVGGQETQYF
j_gene: TRBJ1-4; v_gene: TRBV7-3; CDR3aa: CASRAGGNEKLFF
j_gene: TRBJ2-7; v_gene: TRBV5-1; CDR3aa: CASSLPGRGTYEQYF
j_gene: TRBJ1-5; v_gene: TRBV12-3/TRBV12-4; CDR3aa: CASSYSGQNQPQHF
j_gene: TRBJ2-5; v_gene: TRBV7-7; CDR3aa: CASSSYGEETQYF
j_gene: TRBJ2-1; v_gene: TRBV9; CDR3aa: CASSEPGQGSDNEQFF
j_gene: TRBJ1-1; v_gene: TRBV5-1; CDR3aa: CASSFSGEGDTEAFF
j_gene: TRBJ2-5; v_gene: TRBV2; CDR3aa: CARTLIQGKTQYF
j_gene: TRBJ1-1; v_gene: TRBV5-1; CDR3aa: CASSKNPGNTEAFF
j_gene: TRBJ1-1; v_gene: TRBV9; CDR3aa: CASTPPNRGLNTEAFF
j_gene: TRBJ2-5; v_gene: TRBV2; CDR3aa: CASGVGETQYF
j_gene: TRBJ1-1; v_gene: TRBV5-1; CDR3aa: CASSLSGARVDTEAFF